The rows below give T cell receptor beta chains drawn from one sample of a study of CD8+ T cells in alopecia areata. Sequencing was performed with immunoSEQ multiplex PCR; in TCRdb, only in-frame clones are kept and a portion is missing. Among fewer than 200,000 clones listed, just under 60% were seen once. The sequencing used CD4+ T cells sorted from blood, collected at week 0. The receptors were gathered from a human donor with alopecia areata. Each CDR3 is given with its conserved first and last residue. D genes are given only for firm matches. For some rows the clone size is stated as once, few or many, or as a class when expanded; others skip it.

clone_size	v_call	j_call	d_call	cdr3_aa	cdr3_nt
once	TRBV29-1	TRBJ1-2	.	CSVSPLYHYGYTF	TGCAGCGTTTCCCCTCTTTATCACTATGGCTACACCTTC
once	TRBV4-2	TRBJ2-3	TRBD2	CASTGGGLTDTQYF	TGTGCCAGCACGGGCGGGGGACTCACAGATACGCAGTATTTT
.	TRBV20-1	TRBJ2-2	TRBD1	CSARKQGGLFF	TGCAGTGCCAGGAAACAGGGGGGGCTGTTTTTT
.	TRBV15	TRBJ1-4	TRBD1	CATSRARGTDNEKLFF	TGTGCCACCAGCAGAGCGAGGGGGACAGATAATGAAAAACTGTTTTTT
.	TRBV5-1	TRBJ2-2	.	CASSFRLMTGELFF	TGCGCCAGCAGCTTTCGACTAATGACCGGGGAGCTGTTTTTT
.	TRBV14	TRBJ2-2	.	CASSQELVNTGELFF	TGTGCCAGCAGCCAAGAACTCGTGAACACCGGGGAGCTGTTTTTT
few	TRBV29-1	TRBJ1-4	.	CSVGTGTNEKLFF	TGCAGCGTTGGCACAGGAACCAATGAAAAACTGTTTTTT
once	TRBV29-1	TRBJ1-1	.	CSARGSSMNTEAFF	TGCAGCGCCCGAGGGAGTAGTATGAACACTGAAGCTTTCTTT
few	TRBV5-1	TRBJ2-5	.	CASSQRGSGQETQYF	TGCGCCAGCTCCCAGAGGGGGAGCGGACAAGAGACCCAGTACTTC
.	TRBV6-6	TRBJ1-2	.	CASSYQDYGYTF	TGTGCCAGCAGTTACCAAGACTATGGCTACACCTTC
few	TRBV10-3	TRBJ1-2	.	CAIGPISYGYTF	TGTGCCATCGGGCCGATATCCTATGGCTACACCTTC
few	TRBV4-1	TRBJ1-2	TRBD1	CASSHRDREGVGYTF	TGCGCCAGCAGCCATCGGGACAGGGAGGGAGTAGGCTACACCTTC
.	TRBV6-5	TRBJ1-1	.	CASSYGQGSTEAFF	TGTGCCAGCAGTTACGGGCAGGGGAGTACTGAAGCTTTCTTT
.	TRBV30	TRBJ2-7	.	CAWETSYEQYF	TGTGCCTGGGAGACTAGCTACGAGCAGTACTTC
few	TRBV4-1	TRBJ2-5	.	CASSQKGNGQTQYF	TGCGCCAGCAGCCAAAAGGGAAACGGACAGACCCAGTACTTC
few	TRBV29-1	TRBJ1-2	TRBD1	CSVEKGADRIDYGYTF	TGCAGCGTTGAAAAGGGGGCCGACAGAATTGACTATGGCTACACCTTC
.	TRBV29-1	TRBJ2-1	.	CSVELYSSYNEQFF	TGCAGCGTTGAGTTATACAGCTCCTACAATGAGCAGTTCTTC
.	TRBV5-1	TRBJ1-1	.	CASSSPPYEAFF	TGCGCCAGCAGCTCGCCGCCCTATGAAGCTTTCTTT
.	TRBV2	TRBJ2-7	TRBD1	CATRQGATGEQYF	TGTGCCACACGACAGGGGGCGACCGGCGAGCAGTACTTC
.	TRBV5-1	TRBJ1-5	TRBD1	CASSLGTGNQPQHF	TGCGCCAGCAGCCTCGGGACAGGGAATCAGCCCCAGCATTTT
few	TRBV6-6	TRBJ1-5	.	CASSYSGQYSNQPQHF	TGTGCCAGCAGTTACTCCGGACAGTATAGCAATCAGCCCCAGCATTTT
.	TRBV6-1	TRBJ2-7	TRBD1	CASHREGTGSYEQYF	TGTGCCAGCCACCGGGAAGGGACAGGGTCTTACGAGCAGTACTTC
few	TRBV4-2	TRBJ2-3	TRBD2	CASSQDLGLAGGTWYF	TGTGCCAGCAGCCAAGACCTGGGACTAGCGGGGGGGACCTGGTATTTT
.	TRBV12-5	TRBJ2-1	.	CASGFIEQFF	TGTGCTAGTGGTTTTATTGAGCAGTTCTTC
.	TRBV29-1	TRBJ1-1	.	CSVGPGVNTEAFF	TGCAGCGTAGGTCCAGGGGTAAACACTGAAGCTTTCTTT
.	TRBV14	TRBJ1-1	.	CASSQELNTEAFF	TGTGCCAGCAGCCAAGAACTGAATACTGAAGCTTTCTTT
.	TRBV5-1	TRBJ1-5	.	CASSLEYGGNQPQHF	TGCGCCAGCAGCTTGGAATACGGGGGCAATCAGCCCCAGCATTTT
.	TRBV13	TRBJ2-4	TRBD1	CASSVRDRINIQYF	TGTGCCAGCAGCGTCCGGGACAGAATAAACATTCAGTACTTC
.	TRBV2	TRBJ2-7	.	CASSDRRSGDEQYF	TGTGCCAGCAGTGACAGGCGGAGCGGAGACGAGCAGTACTTC
.	TRBV15	TRBJ1-2	.	CATSRGGDETF	TGTGCCACCAGCAGAGGAGGGGACGAAACCTTC
few	TRBV5-4	TRBJ1-3	TRBD1	CASSSDRGRGNTIYF	TGTGCCAGCAGCTCGGACAGGGGGCGAGGAAACACCATATATTTT
.	TRBV25-1	TRBJ2-6	.	CATRPGGASGANVLTF	TGTGCCACCCGGCCAGGGGGGGCCTCTGGGGCCAACGTCCTGACTTTC
many	TRBV2	TRBJ2-3	.	CASSPPFTDTQYF	TGTGCCAGCTCTCCACCCTTCACAGATACGCAGTATTTT
many	TRBV6-5	TRBJ1-6	.	CASSYSWKSYDSPLHF	TGTGCCAGCAGTTACTCGTGGAAGTCGTACGATTCACCCCTCCACTTT
.	TRBV7-3	TRBJ2-4	.	CASSSTGTYKYF	TGTGCCAGCAGCTCAACCGGGACTTACAAGTACTTC
.	TRBV14	TRBJ2-5	TRBD1	CASSEYRGKETQYF	TGTGCCAGCAGCGAATACAGGGGGAAGGAGACCCAGTACTTC
.	TRBV29-1	TRBJ2-1	TRBD1	CSVEYWGQYNEQFF	TGCAGCGTTGAATACTGGGGACAGTACAATGAGCAGTTCTTC
few	TRBV4-1	TRBJ2-1	TRBD1	CASSLDRASYNEQFF	TGCGCCAGCAGCCTCGACAGGGCCTCCTACAATGAGCAGTTCTTC
few	TRBV4-2	TRBJ2-1	.	CASSQERVNEQFF	TGTGCCAGCAGCCAAGAGCGAGTCAATGAGCAGTTCTTC
.	TRBV18	TRBJ2-7	.	CASSPQGFYEQYF	TGTGCCAGCTCGCCTCAGGGTTTTTACGAGCAGTACTTC